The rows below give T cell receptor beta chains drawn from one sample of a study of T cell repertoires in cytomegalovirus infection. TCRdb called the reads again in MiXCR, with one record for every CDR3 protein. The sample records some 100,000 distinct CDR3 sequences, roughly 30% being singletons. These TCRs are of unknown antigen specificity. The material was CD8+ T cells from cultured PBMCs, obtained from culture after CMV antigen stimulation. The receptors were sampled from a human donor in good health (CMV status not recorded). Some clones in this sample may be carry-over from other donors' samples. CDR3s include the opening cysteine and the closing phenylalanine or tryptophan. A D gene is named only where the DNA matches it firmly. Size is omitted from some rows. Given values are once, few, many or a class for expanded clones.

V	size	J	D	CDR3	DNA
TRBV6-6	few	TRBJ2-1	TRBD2	CASDEGGGGLLGNEQFF	TGTGCCAGCGATGAGGGCGGCGGGGGGTTACTCGGGAATGAGCAGTTCTTC
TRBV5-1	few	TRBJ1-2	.	CASTPLGGFGYTF	TGCGCCAGCACCCCATTGGGGGGGTTTGGCTACACCTTC
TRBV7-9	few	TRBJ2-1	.	CASTQYEGSYNEQFF	TGTGCCAGCACCCAATATGAGGGCTCCTACAATGAGCAGTTCTTC
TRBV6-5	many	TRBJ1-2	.	CASSYSTASDGYTF	TGTGCCAGCAGTTACTCGACCGCTTCCGATGGCTACACCTTC
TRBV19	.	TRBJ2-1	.	CASSILEGDEQFF	TGTGCCAGTAGTATCTTGGAAGGCGATGAGCAGTTCTTC
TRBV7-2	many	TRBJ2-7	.	CASSLNPGITNEQYF	TGTGCCAGCAGCTTAAATCCAGGGATTACCAACGAGCAGTACTTC
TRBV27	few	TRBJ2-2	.	CASSWNPGRANTGELFF	TGTGCCAGCAGTTGGAATCCGGGACGTGCGAACACCGGGGAGCTGTTTTTT
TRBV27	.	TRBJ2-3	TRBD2	CASSKLAGGLTDTQYF	TGTGCCAGCAGTAAACTAGCGGGGGGCCTCACAGATACGCAGTATTTT
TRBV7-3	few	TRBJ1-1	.	CASSLGAGATEAFF	TGTGCCAGCAGCCTAGGGGCAGGGGCCACTGAAGCTTTCTTT
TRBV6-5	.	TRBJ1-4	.	CASRQDLNEKLFF	TGTGCCAGCAGGCAGGATTTGAACGAAAAACTGTTTTTT
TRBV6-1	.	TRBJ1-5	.	CASSVGRYQPQHF	TGTGCCAGCAGCGTGGGTCGATATCAGCCCCAGCATTTT
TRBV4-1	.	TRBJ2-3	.	CASSQEGPGSTDTQYF	TGCGCCAGCAGCCAAGAGGGGCCAGGGAGCACAGATACGCAGTATTTT
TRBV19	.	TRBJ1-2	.	CASSIGRDYGYTF	TGTGCCAGTAGCATCGGACGGGATTATGGCTACACCTTC
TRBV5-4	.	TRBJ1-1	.	CASSLRQREAFF	TGTGCCAGCAGCCTGCGACAACGTGAAGCTTTCTTT
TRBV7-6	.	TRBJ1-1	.	CASSEPGTEAFF	TGTGCCAGCAGCGAACCGGGGACTGAAGCTTTCTTT
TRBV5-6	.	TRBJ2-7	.	CASSLVRGTGIEQYF	TGTGCCAGCAGCTTGGTTCGGGGAACAGGGATCGAGCAGTACTTC